The clone carrying this T cell receptor (beta chain) was observed a handful of times. Antigen unknown. This record belongs to a study of T cells after yellow fever vaccination. Whole-study findings and limits: Shared CD4/CD8 clonotypes were a small share, likely from convergent recombination. Contamination of FACS-sorted repertoires by abundant clonotypes from the bulk population could occur.

5'RACE template switching generated TCR cDNA, adding a universal primer site and UMIs. TCRdb reprocessed the 5' RACE reads with MiXCR, giving one entry per CDR3 protein. The repertoire holds more than 95,000 distinct CDR3 sequences, with 7.4% as singletons. Germline assignment: CDR1 SGHRS and CDR2 YFSETQ. There are 14 residues in the CDR3. Trimming pared 0 bases from V and 3 bases from J, leaving 9 bases between. The sample in question was CD4+ T cells sorted from PBMCs, obtained 10 to 11 days after the first yellow fever vaccination. The V gene is TRBV5-1, the J gene TRBJ1-1; D unclear. This sequence was found in a man between 18 and 29 years old who received the YFV17D yellow fever vaccine. CDR3 region: CASSLVWQDTEAFF. The CDR3 DNA follows: TGCGCCAGCAGCTTGGTCTGGCAGGACACTGAAGCTTTCTTT.